These 10 T cell receptor beta chains came from one sample sequenced in a study of blood T cells in healthy people across ages. A J-beta primer mix and a sample-barcoded 5' primer were used in a second PCR of about 6 to 12 cycles. One entry per CDR3 protein, called by TCRdb with MiXCR from the 5' RACE reads. This repertoire shows under 2 million distinct CDR3 sequences, roughly 32% found once; its top ten account for about 11%. Sequenced sample: blood. The receptor set was obtained from a woman aged 25 to 39 in good health.

This clonotype was seen a few times. This chain connects TRBV28 to TRBJ2-1; 10 bases line up with TRBD2. The germline gives CDR1 MDHEN, CDR2 SYDVKM. V gave up 6 bases and J gave up 5 bases; unmatched junction bases: 10. This CDR3 region has 16 residues. The CDR3 spells CASRTVGTSANNEQFF. DNA of the CDR3: TGTGCCAGCAGAACCGTGGGGACTAGCGCTAACAATGAGCAGTTCTTC.

The chain's CDR3 is CASSELGQIDGYTF. CDR3 nucleotide sequence: TGTGCCAGCAGTGAATTGGGACAGATCGATGGCTACACCTTC. V gene TRBV2 combines with J gene TRBJ1-2, with 7 bases matching TRBD1. The germline V gene encodes CDR1 SNHLY and CDR2 FYNNEI. After removal of 2 bases from V and 6 bases from J, the junction contained 6 bases not matched to a gene. This CDR3 is 14 amino acids long.

Ten or more counts support this clonotype. The chain is built from TRBV29-1 and TRBJ1-2, with D possibly TRBD1 on 5 matching bases. Germline V lookup: CDR1 SQVTM, CDR2 ANQGSEA. The CDR3 is 11 residues long. In nucleotides, the CDR3 is TGCTCTACCTGGTGGGGGTATGGCTACACCTTC. It yields the protein CSTWWGYGYTF.

This chain uses TRBV20-1 with TRBJ1-3; tentatively, D is TRBD1 (6 bases). The length of the CDR3 is 14 residues. CDR1 is DFQATT and CDR2 is SNEGSKA in the germline V gene (reference sequence). With 5 bases removed from V and 8 bases from J, the gap between germline ends came to 19 bases. The CDR3 is CSAGDTYGSDTIYF. In DNA, the CDR3 is TGCAGTGCTGGGGACACCTACGGCTCGGACACCATATATTTT.

DNA of the CDR3: TGTGCCACCAGCAGAGATCCCGGGGGCTATGAAAAACTGTTTTTT. This encodes CATSRDPGGYEKLFF. The chain has TRBV15 and TRBJ1-4, with D maybe TRBD1 (6 bases). CDR3 length: 15 residues. Looked up from germline, CDR1 is LNHNV and CDR2 is YYDKDF (reference sequence). V was trimmed by 0 bases and J by 6 bases, leaving 11 bases between them.

The V and J genes are TRBV11-1 and TRBJ2-5; D is uncertain. CDR1 is SGHAT, CDR2 FQDESV, per germline (reference sequence). V dropped 5 bases and J dropped 2 bases, with 9 bases sitting between them. The CDR3 totals 13 residues. The DNA for the CDR3 is TGTGCCAGCAGCCGGATACGACAAGAGACCCAGTACTTC. Its translation is CASSRIRQETQYF.

V and J are TRBV20-1 and TRBJ1-5; tentative D call: TRBD1 (6 bases). V shed 3 bases and J shed 4 bases, with 7 bases lying between them. This CDR3 has 12 residues. Germline loops: CDR1 DFQATT, CDR2 SNEGSKA (reference sequence). Written as DNA, the CDR3 is TGCAGTGCTAGGGGACAAAATCAGCCCCAGCATTTT. Encoded protein: CSARGQNQPQHF.

This sequence joins TRBV12-3 or TRBV12-4 and TRBJ1-4; D is perhaps TRBD1 (5 bases). The CDR3 totals 14 residues. Trimming took 8 bases from V and 7 from J, leaving 17 bases between them. The CDR3 is CASAKDGATEKLFF. DNA for the CDR3: TGTGCCAGCGCCAAGGATGGGGCAACTGAAAAACTGTTTTTT.

The count of this clonotype is one. The chain carries TRBV4-1 and TRBJ2-5; TRBD1 aligns across 7 bases. The J call is uncertain, as TRBJ2-7 better fits the DNA end. This CDR3 has 14 amino acids. Germline V gene lookup returns CDR1 MGHRA and CDR2 YSYEKL. The chain's CDR3 is CASAPTKGAYEQYF. The CDR3 DNA is TGCGCCAGCGCACCCACCAAGGGGGCGTACGAGCAGTACTTC.

J is TRBJ2-1 and V is TRBV27; D remains ambiguous. The CDR3 loop spans 10 amino acids. Trimming stripped 8 bases from V and 6 bases from J, with 5 bases between. In germline, CDR1 is MNHEY, CDR2 SMNVEV (reference sequence). The CDR3 DNA sequence: TGTGCCAGCGGTCCCAATGAGCAGTTCTTC. Residues: CASGPNEQFF.